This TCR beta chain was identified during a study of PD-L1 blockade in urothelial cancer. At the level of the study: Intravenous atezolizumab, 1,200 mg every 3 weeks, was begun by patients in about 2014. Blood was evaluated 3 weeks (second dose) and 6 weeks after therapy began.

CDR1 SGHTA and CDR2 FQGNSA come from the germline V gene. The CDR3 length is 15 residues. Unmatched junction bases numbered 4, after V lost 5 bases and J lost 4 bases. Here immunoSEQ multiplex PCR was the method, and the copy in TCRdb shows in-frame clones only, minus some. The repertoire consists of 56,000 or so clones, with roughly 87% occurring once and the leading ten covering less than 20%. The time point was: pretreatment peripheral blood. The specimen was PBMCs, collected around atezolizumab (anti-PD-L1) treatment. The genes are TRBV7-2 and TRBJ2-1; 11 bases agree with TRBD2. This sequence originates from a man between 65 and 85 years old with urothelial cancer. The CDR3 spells CASSLSGRVYNEQFF. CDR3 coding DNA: TGTGCCAGCAGCCTTAGCGGGAGGGTTTACAATGAGCAGTTCTTC.